This T cell receptor (beta chain) was identified in a study of blood T cells in healthy people across ages. Trimming removed 0 bases from V and 4 bases from J, with 9 bases in between. The CDR3 covers 14 residues. Per germline, CDR1 SGHTA and CDR2 FQGNSA. Concerning this clonotype itself: Its antigen is currently unknown.

Study outcomes and limitations: Changes seen in expanded clonotypes were possibly confounded by donor CMV status left unknown.

Combining a sample-barcoded 5' primer with a J-beta primer mix, a second PCR ran for roughly 6 to 12 cycles. TCRdb independently ran MiXCR on the 5' RACE reads; one entry per CDR3 protein. The data contain 700,000 or so distinct CDR3 sequences, about 24% of them singletons. The receptor comes from a man between 70 and 80 years old in good health. The chain combines TRBV7-2 with TRBJ1-2; no firm D call. The sequenced sample was blood. CDR3 in DNA: TGTGCCAGCAGCTTAGCAGCGGACTTCTATGGCTACACCTTC. Protein: CASSLAADFYGYTF.